Listed below are T cell receptor beta chains from one sample, sequenced in a study of Ad26.COV2.S vaccination and SARS-CoV-2 variants. TCRdb's copy holds only in-frame clones and misses some; the assay was immunoSEQ multiplex PCR. The sample carries about 400,000 clones, 88% recorded once. Sequenced material: peripheral blood, taken in a trial of Ad26.COV2.S vaccine versus placebo. These TCRs come from a person aged 18-65 years who received the Ad26.COV2.S COVID-19 vaccine or a placebo. CDR3s include the opening cysteine and the closing phenylalanine or tryptophan. Each record gives: clone size, J gene, V gene, CDR3 length, D gene, CDR3 DNA, CDR3 protein. The D gene is left open where the match is weak. Expanded clones get a size class; other rows say once, few or many, or leave the size out.

>-|TRBJ1-1|TRBV5-1|14|-
TGCGCCAGCAGCTTGCAGGGAGGCGAAACTGAAGCTTTCTTT
CASSLQGGETEAFF
>few|TRBJ2-1|TRBV5-1|16|-
TGCGCCAGCAGCTTGGGGGGGATTGCATCCTACAATGAGCAGTTCTTC
CASSLGGIASYNEQFF
>-|TRBJ2-7|TRBV7-6|16|TRBD2
TGTGCCAGCAGCGCCAATCGGGCGGGGGGGCTATACGAGCAGTACTTC
CASSANRAGGLYEQYF
>-|TRBJ2-7|TRBV2|14|TRBD1
TGTGCCAGCAGTGAAACGACAGGGGTCCTTGAGCAGTACTTC
CASSETTGVLEQYF
>once|TRBJ2-2|TRBV5-6|16|-
TGTGCCAGCAGTCCGGACCTAGCGATCGACACCGGGGAGCTGTTTTTT
CASSPDLAIDTGELFF
>-|TRBJ1-1|TRBV10-3|13|-
TGTGCCATCAGTGGCCCGGGGGGGACTGAAGCTTTCTTT
CAISGPGGTEAFF
>-|TRBJ1-2|TRBV4-2|14|-
TGTGCCAGCAGCCCTCTTGACAAAGACTATGGCTACACCTTC
CASSPLDKDYGYTF
>once|TRBJ2-1|TRBV2|14|TRBD2
TGTGCCAGCAGACCGGGACTAGCTGCCGATGAGCAGTTCTTC
CASRPGLAADEQFF
>-|TRBJ2-1|TRBV7-2|15|TRBD2
TGTGCCAGCAGTTTGACTAGCGGGGCCCACAATGAGCAGTTCTTC
CASSLTSGAHNEQFF
>few|TRBJ1-2|TRBV2|14|-
TGTGCCAGCAGTGGACAGGTCATGGTCTATGGCTACACCTTC
CASSGQVMVYGYTF
>-|TRBJ2-1|TRBV11-2|13|-
TGTGCCAGCAGCCAATACTCAAGGAATGAGCAGTTCTTC
CASSQYSRNEQFF
>once|TRBJ2-3|TRBV23-1|13|-
TGCGCCAGCAGTCGTCATGAGGGAGGAACGCAGTATTTT
CASSRHEGGTQYF
>-|TRBJ2-2|TRBV3-1/TRBV3-2|14|-
TGTGCCAGCAGCCAAGACCGGCAGACGGGAGTGCTGTTTTTT
CASSQDRQTGVLFF
>many|TRBJ2-3|TRBV28|18|TRBD2
TGTGCCAGCAGTCCAGGAGCGGGGGGCATACTCTTGCCAGATACGCAGTATTTT
CASSPGAGGILLPDTQYF
>-|TRBJ2-2|TRBV7-9|14|-
TGTGCCAGCAGCTCAAACGCAGGGTCCGGGGAGCTGTTTTTT
CASSSNAGSGELFF
>-|TRBJ2-7|TRBV28|12|-
TGTGCCAGCAGCCGACGACCCTACGAGCAGTACTTC
CASSRRPYEQYF
>-|TRBJ1-1|TRBV6-2/TRBV6-3|14|-
TGTGCCAGCAGTTACGGGGGGAGGAACACTGAAGCTTTCTTT
CASSYGGRNTEAFF
>-|TRBJ2-3|TRBV5-6|12|-
TGTGCCAGCAGCCTAGGGGGAGATACGCAGTATTTT
CASSLGGDTQYF
>-|TRBJ1-5|TRBV19|15|-
TGTGCCAGTAGCCGGGACGGGCGAAGCGGTCAGCCCCAGCATTTT
CASSRDGRSGQPQHF
>-|TRBJ1-2|TRBV13|14|-
TGTGCCAGCAGCGAGGCCAGGGTGGGCTATGGCTACACCTTC
CASSEARVGYGYTF
>-|TRBJ1-1|TRBV6-2/TRBV6-3|19|-
TGTGCCAGCAGTTACTCGATAATAGCATTGCACGACCGGGTACTTGAAGCTTTCTTT
CASSYSIIALHDRVLEAFF
>-|TRBJ2-5|TRBV10-3|15|-
TGTGCCATCAGCCCCCTGGGGGGGGCCGGGGAGACCCAGTACTTC
CAISPLGGAGETQYF
>-|TRBJ2-3|TRBV4-3|13|-
TGCGCCAGCAGCCAAATCGGGGCAGATACGCAGTATTTT
CASSQIGADTQYF
>-|TRBJ1-5|TRBV6-2/TRBV6-3|15|TRBD1
TGTGCCAGCAGTTTTTTGACAGGGAGGATTCAGCCCCAGCATTTT
CASSFLTGRIQPQHF
>-|TRBJ1-2|TRBV5-6|13|-
TGTGCCAGCAGCTTGGCAGGGAACTATGGCTACACCTTC
CASSLAGNYGYTF
>-|TRBJ2-2|TRBV9|20|-
TGTGCCAGCATCCAAAGTTGCGGGGGACAGGCTAGTCTTAACACCGGGGAGCTGTTTTTT
CASIQSCGGQASLNTGELFF
>-|TRBJ2-7|TRBV4-1|16|TRBD1
TGCGCCAGCAGCCACCATGGAGGGACAGGGTCCTACGAGCAGTACTTC
CASSHHGGTGSYEQYF
>few|TRBJ2-7|TRBV29-1|12|-
TGCAGCGTTGAAGGGCTAGCCTACGAGCAGTACTTC
CSVEGLAYEQYF
>-|TRBJ2-3|TRBV11-1|14|-
TGTGCCAGCAGCTTAACCAGAAGCACAGATACGCAGTATTTT
CASSLTRSTDTQYF
>-|TRBJ1-5|TRBV11-3|16|-
TGTGCCAGCAGCTTAGGGCAGGCGACAAGCAATCAGCCCCAGCATTTT
CASSLGQATSNQPQHF
>-|TRBJ1-1|TRBV5-8|13|-
TGTGCCAGCAGCCGCAGGGGTAGGGCTGAAGCTTTCTTT
CASSRRGRAEAFF
>-|TRBJ1-2|TRBV27|14|TRBD1
TGTGCCAGCAGTTTGTTAGGGGGCAGTAATGGCTACACCTTC
CASSLLGGSNGYTF
>-|TRBJ2-4|TRBV21-1|18|-
TGTGCCAGCAGCAACTCAGGTCGGGACTACCTAGCCAAAAACATTCAGTACTTC
CASSNSGRDYLAKNIQYF
>-|TRBJ1-2|TRBV5-4|15|TRBD1
TGTGCCAGCAGCTTGGACAGGGGTAGGGTCTATGGCTACACCTTC
CASSLDRGRVYGYTF